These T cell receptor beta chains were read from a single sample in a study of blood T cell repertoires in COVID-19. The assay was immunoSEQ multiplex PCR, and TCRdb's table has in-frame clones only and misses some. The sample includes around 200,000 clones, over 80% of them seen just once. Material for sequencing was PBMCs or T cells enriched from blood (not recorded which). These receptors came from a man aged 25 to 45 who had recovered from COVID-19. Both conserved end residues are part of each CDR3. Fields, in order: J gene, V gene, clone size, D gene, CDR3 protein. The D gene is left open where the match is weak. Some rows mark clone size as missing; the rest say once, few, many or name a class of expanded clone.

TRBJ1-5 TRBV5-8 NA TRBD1 CASRGGTAILNQPQHF
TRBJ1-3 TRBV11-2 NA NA CASSLVGESVGNTIYF
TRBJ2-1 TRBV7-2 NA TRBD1 CASSLRDSTYNEQFF
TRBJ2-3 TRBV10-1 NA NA CASSSDRSTDTQYF
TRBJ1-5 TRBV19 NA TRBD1 CASSRDRGYNQPQHF
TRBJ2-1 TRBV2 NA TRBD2 CASSERGTSGYNEQFF
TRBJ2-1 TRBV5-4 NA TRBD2 CASSGGVRNEQFF
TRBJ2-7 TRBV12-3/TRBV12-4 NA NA CASSFGMGREQYF
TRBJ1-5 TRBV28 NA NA CASRLQGYSNQPQHF
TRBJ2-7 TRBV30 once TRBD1 CAWSVGTGVSYEQYF
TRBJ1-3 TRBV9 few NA CASSPPTDGSGNTIYF
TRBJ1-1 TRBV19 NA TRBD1 CASSTLRRDRENTEAFF
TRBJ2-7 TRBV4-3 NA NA CASSQIGGYEQYF
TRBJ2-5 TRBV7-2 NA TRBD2 CASSLGLRTSGQETQYF
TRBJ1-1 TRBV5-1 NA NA CASSGELRGNTEAFF
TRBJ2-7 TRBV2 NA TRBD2 CASSGLAGVGEQYF
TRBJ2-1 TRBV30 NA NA CAWSVPRGPGDDEQFF
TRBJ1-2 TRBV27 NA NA CASSPGSHYGYTF
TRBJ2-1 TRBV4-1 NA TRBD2 CASSPLGTRGYNEQFF
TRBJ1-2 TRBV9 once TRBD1 CASSDRGYGYTF
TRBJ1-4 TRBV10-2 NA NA CASSRDRFEKLFF
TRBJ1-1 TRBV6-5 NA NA CASSYSRILRTEAFF
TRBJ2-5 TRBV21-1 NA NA CASSDPIRGGETQYF
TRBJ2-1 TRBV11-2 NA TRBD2 CASSSEGGLANNEQFF
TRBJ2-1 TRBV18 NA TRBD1 CASSPGTGRPEQFF
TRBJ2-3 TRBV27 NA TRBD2 CASSFQLAGPDTQYF
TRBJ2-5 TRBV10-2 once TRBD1 CASSEPQTGAETQYF
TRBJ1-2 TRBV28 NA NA CASSSGAPGYGYTF
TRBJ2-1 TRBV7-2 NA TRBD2 CASSSPTSGGPRYNEQFF
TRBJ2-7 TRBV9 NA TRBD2 CASSVAGGPNEQYF
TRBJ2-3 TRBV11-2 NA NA CASSLEGLFSTDTQYF
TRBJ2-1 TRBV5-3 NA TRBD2 CARSRGTGSGLAGGRDNEQFF
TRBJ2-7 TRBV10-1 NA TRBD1 CASSEPQGQGGAEQYF
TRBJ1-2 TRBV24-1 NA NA CATSTGNYGYTF
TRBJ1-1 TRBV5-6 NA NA CASSLRRLTEAFF
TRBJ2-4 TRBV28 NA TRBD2 CASSSIRTSGNHIQYF
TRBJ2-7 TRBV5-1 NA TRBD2 CASRLAGNYEQYF
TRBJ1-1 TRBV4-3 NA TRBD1 CASSQASGTAAPEAFF
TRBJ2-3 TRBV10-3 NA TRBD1 CAIRPGQGFLDTQYF
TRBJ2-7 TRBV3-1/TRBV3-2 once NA CASSHGGSYEQYF
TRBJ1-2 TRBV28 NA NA CATPRGEGWGYTF
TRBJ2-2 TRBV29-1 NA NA CSVAGAGELFF
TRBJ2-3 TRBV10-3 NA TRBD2 CAISAVTSGTDTQYF
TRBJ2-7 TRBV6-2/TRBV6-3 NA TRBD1 CASRYSDRAYEQYF
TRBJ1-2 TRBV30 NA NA CAWSVQATDYGYTF
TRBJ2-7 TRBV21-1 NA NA CASSKAGGHSYEQYF
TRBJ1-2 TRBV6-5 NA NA CASSRDFNYGYTF
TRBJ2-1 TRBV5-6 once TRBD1 CASSHGTGQAEQFF
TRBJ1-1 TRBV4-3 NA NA CASSQDSAEAFF
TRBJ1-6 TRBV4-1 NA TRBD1 CASSPNRGSPLHF